What follows are 23 T cell receptor beta chains derived from one specimen sequenced in a study of blood T cell repertoires in COVID-19 (dated by TCRdb to the early 2020s). The library was made by the immunoSEQ multiplex PCR assay. TCRdb retrieved this table from immuneACCESS and kept in-frame rearrangements only. Not all clones are present; in checked studies, unresolved V genes account for under half, and no reason is known for the remainder. In all, the sample holds more than 85,000 clones, and roughly 80% of those were seen once. Clones ranked in the top ten supply approximately 24% of the sample. Material: peripheral blood. These TCRs come from a human donor in a cohort sampled during active COVID-19.

The genes are TRBV6-5 and TRBJ1-3, with TRBD1 matching over 7 bases. V was pared by 2 bases and J by 0 bases, with 1 base of the junction left unmatched. The CDR3 consists of 15 residues. The germline CDR1 and CDR2 sequences are MNHEY and SVGAGI. CDR3 nucleotide sequence: TGTGCCAGCAGTTACGACAGGGCCTCTGGAAACACCATATATTTT. Amino acid sequence: CASSYDRASGNTIYF.

The V gene is TRBV5-5, the J gene TRBJ2-7; 9 nucleotides line up with TRBD2. The ends lost 0 bases at V and 2 bases at J; junction bases unmatched: 3. Germline V gene data show CDR1 as SGHKS and CDR2 as YYEKEE (reference sequence). The CDR3 is 15 residues long. Here the CDR3 DNA reads TGTGCCAGCAGCTTGGGTGGGACTAGCCCCTACGAGCAGTACTTC. This codes for CASSLGGTSPYEQYF.

This clone was found once. V usage is TRBV6-5 and J usage is TRBJ1-3, with D uncertain. V dropped 0 bases and J dropped 1 base, with 10 bases sitting between them. The CDR3 contains 16 residues. Germline CDR1 and CDR2: MNHEY and SVGAGI. DNA of the CDR3: TGTGCCAGCAGTTACTCACCAGGATGGTCTGGAAACACCATATATTTT. Its protein product is CASSYSPGWSGNTIYF.

This chain connects TRBV6-5 to TRBJ2-7; a weak D match, TRBD2 (5 bases). V was pared by 2 bases and J by 2 bases, with 10 bases between. The CDR3 is 14 residues long. The V gene's germline CDR1 is MNHEY and CDR2 SVGAGI. The CDR3 DNA is TGTGCCAGCAGTTACGTGGGAGCCACCTACGAGCAGTACTTC. The encoded protein is CASSYVGATYEQYF.

The rearrangement uses TRBV27 and TRBJ2-2; TRBD1 is a possible D gene (5 bases). Germline CDR1 is MNHEY and CDR2 is SMNVEV (reference sequence). V gave up 5 bases and J gave up 2 bases, with 12 bases separating them. The CDR3 consists of 15 residues. For the CDR3, the DNA is TGTGCCAGCAGTCCAGGGTCGGTTAACACCGGGGAGCTGTTTTTT. Its translation: CASSPGSVNTGELFF.

This clone was observed once. This rearrangement joins TRBV5-1 to TRBJ2-1; tentative D call: TRBD1 (6 bases). V dropped 0 bases and J dropped 2 bases, with 9 bases sitting between them. Germline V gene data show CDR1 as SGHRS and CDR2 as YFSETQ. This CDR3 is 15 amino acids long. In nucleotides, the CDR3 is TGCGCCAGCAGCTTGGCGGGACACCCCTACAATGAGCAGTTCTTC. It codes for CASSLAGHPYNEQFF.

V and J are TRBV12-3 or TRBV12-4 and TRBJ1-2, with D perhaps matching TRBD1 (6 bases). The CDR3 is made up of 13 amino acids. V dropped 5 bases and J dropped 4 bases, with 11 bases sitting between them. CDR3 nucleotides: TGTGCCAGCAGTCTTACAGGGAGCTATGGCTACACCTTC. This sequence encodes CASSLTGSYGYTF.

The V gene is TRBV6-5, the J gene TRBJ1-1; 7 bases map to TRBD1. Per germline, CDR1 MNHEY and CDR2 SVGAGI. V dropped 7 bases and J dropped 4; count of bases not matched to a gene: 12. The CDR3 is made up of 15 amino acids. DNA of the CDR3: TGTGCCAGCAACGAAAGACAGGGATACCCCACTGAAGCTTTCTTT. This gives the protein CASNERQGYPTEAFF.

The chain is built from TRBV9 and TRBJ2-1, with 7 bases fitting TRBD1. The CDR3 has 16 residues. CDR1 and CDR2 from the germline V gene are SGDLS and YYNGEE. V lost 3 bases, J lost 1 base, and 7 bases stayed unmatched. This CDR3 reads CASSALQGRSYNEQFF. The CDR3 nucleotides are TGTGCCAGCAGCGCCCTACAGGGGCGATCCTACAATGAGCAGTTCTTC.

The rearrangement uses TRBV3-1 (or the pseudogene TRBV3-2) and TRBJ2-2; D is uncertain. V dropped 5 bases and J dropped 3 bases, with 7 bases sitting between them. The germline gives CDR1 LGHDT, CDR2 YNNKEL (reference sequence). The CDR3 has 13 residues. DNA of the CDR3: TGTGCCAGCAGCGAGAGGTACACCGGGGAGCTGTTTTTT. Its protein product is CASSERYTGELFF.

This clone was seen once. The J gene is TRBJ2-3, the V gene TRBV5-1; D is perhaps TRBD1 (5 bases). This CDR3 has 16 residues. The germline gives CDR1 SGHRS, CDR2 YFSETQ. The V gene lost 4 bases and the J gene lost 0 bases, with 15 bases spanning the gap. In DNA form, the CDR3 reads TGCGCCAGCAGCCTCCTGACAGTCCCTAGCACAGATACGCAGTATTTT. Translating gives CASSLLTVPSTDTQYF.

The V gene is TRBV21-1, the J gene TRBJ1-5; the table assigns TRBD1, which was not confirmed against the DNA. TRBV21-1 is given as a pseudogene. The CDR3 extends over 16 amino acids. The CDR3 nucleotides are TGTGCCAGCAGCCCCCAGACAGGGCTCGGGGATCAGCCCCAGCATTTT. Translated: CASSPQTGLGDQPQHF.

The rearrangement joins TRBV12-3 or TRBV12-4 to TRBJ2-7; no reliable D call. The CDR3 contains 12 residues. Trimming cost V 5 bases and J 2 bases, with 7 bases left between them. The DNA for the CDR3 is TGTGCCAGCAGTGAGCCCACCTACGAGCAGTACTTC. Amino acids: CASSEPTYEQYF.

The CDR3 here is CATLQSSYNSPLHF. CDR3 bases: TGTGCCACGCTACAGAGCTCCTATAATTCACCCCTCCACTTT. This rearrangement joins TRBV10-3 to TRBJ1-6; D is unclear. The CDR3 runs to 14 residues. V was cut by 10 bases and J by 0 bases, with 10 bases left in between. CDR1 ENHRY and CDR2 SYGVKD come from the germline V gene.

This clone was recorded only once. The chain is built from TRBV19 and TRBJ2-7, with 8 bases matching TRBD2. CDR1 is LNHDA and CDR2 is SQIVND in the germline V gene (reference sequence). CDR3 length: 15 amino acids. V was clipped by 1 base and J by 0 bases; unmatched bases: 2. In nucleotides, the CDR3 is TGTGCCAGTAGTATAGCCGGGACTAGCTCCTACGAGCAGTACTTC. Translation gives CASSIAGTSSYEQYF.

The rearrangement uses TRBV6-6 and TRBJ1-5; D is uncertain. Per the germline V gene, CDR1 is MNHNY and CDR2 is SVGAGI (reference sequence). The CDR3 has 14 residues. V lost 2 bases and J 2 bases, leaving 7 bases between the germline ends. CDR3 protein: CASSYAERNQPQHF. DNA for the CDR3: TGTGCCAGCAGTTACGCAGAACGCAATCAGCCCCAGCATTTT.

The chain uses TRBV9 and TRBJ2-7; 7 bases line up with TRBD1. There are 15 residues in the CDR3. V lost 4 bases, J lost 2 bases, and 9 bases stayed unmatched. Germline V gene data show CDR1 as SGDLS and CDR2 as YYNGEE. The CDR3 sequence: CASSPQGQPAYEQYF. The DNA of the CDR3 is TGTGCCAGCAGCCCCCAGGGACAGCCGGCCTACGAGCAGTACTTC.

The V and J genes are TRBV29-1 and TRBJ2-3; 8 bases fit TRBD2. CDR3 length: 12 amino acids. CDR1 and CDR2 (germline): SQVTM, ANQGSEA. V gave up 4 bases and J gave up 4 bases; unmatched junction bases: 1. The CDR3 coding sequence is TGCAGCGTTGGACTAGCGTCAGATACGCAGTATTTT. Its protein is CSVGLASDTQYF.

This clone was seen only a few times. The chain joins TRBV5-1 to TRBJ1-1; 12 nucleotides align to TRBD1. CDR1 and CDR2 (germline): SGHRS, YFSETQ. V shed 4 bases and J 2 bases; nucleotides not matched to a gene: 6. The CDR3 runs to 16 residues. The CDR3 nucleotides are TGCGCCAGCAGCCTTACCGGGACAGGGGGCAACACTGAAGCTTTCTTT. This gives the protein CASSLTGTGGNTEAFF.

This chain links TRBV10-1 with TRBJ1-1, with 8 bases aligning to TRBD1. Germline CDR1 WNHNN, CDR2 SYGVQD (reference sequence). The CDR3 contains 13 residues. V shed 3 bases, J shed 7 bases, and the junction held 4 bases outside the gene matches. CDR3 amino acids: CASSDSGTGEAFF. In nucleotides, the CDR3 is TGCGCCAGCAGTGATTCAGGGACAGGTGAAGCTTTCTTT.

The J gene is TRBJ2-3, the V gene TRBV7-8; D uncertain. CDR1 is SGHVS and CDR2 is FQNEAQ in the germline V gene. The V and J ends lost 5 bases and 6 bases respectively, with 9 bases between them. CDR3 length equals 12 residues. CDR3 protein: CASSPPGDTQYF. CDR3 bases: TGTGCCAGCAGCCCCCCCGGGGATACGCAGTATTTT.

The chain joins TRBV28 to TRBJ2-3; TRBD2 aligns across 11 bases. Germline V CDR1 and CDR2: MDHEN, SYDVKM. V gave up 2 bases and J gave up 2 bases; unmatched junction bases: 6. CDR3 length: 17 amino acids. The DNA for the CDR3 is TGTGCCAGCAGTTTAGGACTAGCGGGCCTCTCCACAGATACGCAGTATTTT. Protein: CASSLGLAGLSTDTQYF.

The genes are TRBV6-5 and TRBJ2-7; 9 nucleotides agree with TRBD2. This CDR3 has 15 residues. In germline, CDR1 is MNHEY, CDR2 SVGAGI. Trimming at V came to 6 bases and at J to 3 bases, leaving 9 bases not matched to a gene. The CDR3 DNA reads TGTGCCAGCAGCCTACTACCAGCGGGAGGCTACGAGCAGTACTTC. It encodes CASSLLPAGGYEQYF.